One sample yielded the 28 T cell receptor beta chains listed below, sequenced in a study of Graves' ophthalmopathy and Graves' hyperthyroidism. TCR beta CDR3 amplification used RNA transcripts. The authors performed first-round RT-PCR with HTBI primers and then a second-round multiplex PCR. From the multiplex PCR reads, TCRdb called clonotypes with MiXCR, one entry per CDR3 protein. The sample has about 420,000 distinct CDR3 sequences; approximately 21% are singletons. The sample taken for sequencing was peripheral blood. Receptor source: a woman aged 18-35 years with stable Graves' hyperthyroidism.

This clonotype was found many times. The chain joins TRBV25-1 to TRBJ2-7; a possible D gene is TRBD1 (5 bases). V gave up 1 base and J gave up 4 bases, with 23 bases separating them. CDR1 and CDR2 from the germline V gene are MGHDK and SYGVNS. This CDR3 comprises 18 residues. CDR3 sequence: CASSEFKGRIDSAYEQYF. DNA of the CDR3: TGTGCCAGCAGTGAATTCAAGGGGCGCATTGATTCGGCATACGAGCAGTACTTC.

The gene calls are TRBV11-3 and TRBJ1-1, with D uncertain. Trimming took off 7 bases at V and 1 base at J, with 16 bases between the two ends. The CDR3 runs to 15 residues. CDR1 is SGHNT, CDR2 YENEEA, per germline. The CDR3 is CASTTTGRKNTEAFF. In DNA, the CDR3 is TGTGCCAGCACCACCACTGGGAGGAAGAACACTGAAGCTTTCTTT. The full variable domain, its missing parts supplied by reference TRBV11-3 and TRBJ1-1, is EAGVVQSPRYKIIEKKQPVAFWCNPISGHNTLYWYLQNLGQGPELLIRYENEEAVDDSQLPKDRFSAERLKGVDSTLKIQPAELGDSAVYLCASTTTGRKNTEAFFGQGTRLTVV.

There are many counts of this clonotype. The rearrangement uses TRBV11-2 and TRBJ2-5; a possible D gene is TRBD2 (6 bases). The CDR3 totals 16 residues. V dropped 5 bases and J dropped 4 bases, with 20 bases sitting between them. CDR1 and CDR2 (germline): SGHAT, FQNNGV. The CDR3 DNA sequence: TGTGCCAGCAGCCTAAACCGGGGGAGAGGGCGAGAGACCCAGTACTTC. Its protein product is CASSLNRGRGRETQYF.

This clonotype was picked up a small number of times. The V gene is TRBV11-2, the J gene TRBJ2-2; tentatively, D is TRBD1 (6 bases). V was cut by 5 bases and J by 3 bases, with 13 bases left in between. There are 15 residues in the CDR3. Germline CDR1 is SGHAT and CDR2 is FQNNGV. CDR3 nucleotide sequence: TGTGCCAGCAGCGGACGGGACAAAGACACCGGGGAGCTGTTTTTT. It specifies CASSGRDKDTGELFF.

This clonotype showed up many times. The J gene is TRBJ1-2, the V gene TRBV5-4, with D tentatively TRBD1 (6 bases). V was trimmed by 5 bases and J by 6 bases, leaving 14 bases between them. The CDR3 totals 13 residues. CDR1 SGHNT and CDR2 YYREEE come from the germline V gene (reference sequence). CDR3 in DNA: TGTGCCAGCAGAACCGACAGGCTGGATGGCTACACCTTC. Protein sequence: CASRTDRLDGYTF.

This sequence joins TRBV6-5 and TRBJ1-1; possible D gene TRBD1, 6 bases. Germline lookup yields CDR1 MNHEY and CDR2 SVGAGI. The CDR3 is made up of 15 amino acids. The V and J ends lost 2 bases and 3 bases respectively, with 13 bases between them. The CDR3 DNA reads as TGTGCCAGCAGTTACAGGGAAGAGGGGGACACTGAAGCTTTCTTT. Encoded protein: CASSYREEGDTEAFF.

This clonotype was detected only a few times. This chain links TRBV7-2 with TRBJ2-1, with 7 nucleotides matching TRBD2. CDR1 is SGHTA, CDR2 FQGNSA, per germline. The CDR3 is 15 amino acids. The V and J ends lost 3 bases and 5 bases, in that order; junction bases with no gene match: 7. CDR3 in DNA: TGTGCCAGCAGCTTGCGGGAGTCACCCGACAATGAGCAGTTCTTC. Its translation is CASSLRESPDNEQFF.

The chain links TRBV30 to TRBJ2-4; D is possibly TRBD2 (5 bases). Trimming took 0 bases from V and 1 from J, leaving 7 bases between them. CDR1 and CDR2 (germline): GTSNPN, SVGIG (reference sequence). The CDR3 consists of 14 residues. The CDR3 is CAWSVRGAKNIQYF. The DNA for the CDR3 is TGTGCCTGGAGTGTACGCGGGGCCAAAAACATTCAGTACTTC. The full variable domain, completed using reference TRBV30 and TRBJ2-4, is SQTIHQWPATLVQPVGSPLSLECTVEGTSNPNLYWYRQAAGRGLQLLFYSVGIGQISSEVPQNLSASRPQDRQFILSSKKLLLSDSGFYLCAWSVRGAKNIQYFGAGTRLSVL.

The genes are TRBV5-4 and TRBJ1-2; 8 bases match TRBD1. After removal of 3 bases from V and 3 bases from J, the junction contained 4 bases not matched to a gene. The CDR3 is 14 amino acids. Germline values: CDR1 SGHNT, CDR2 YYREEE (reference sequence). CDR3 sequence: CASSSGQGDYGYTF. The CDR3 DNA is TGTGCCAGCAGCTCAGGACAGGGAGACTATGGCTACACCTTC.

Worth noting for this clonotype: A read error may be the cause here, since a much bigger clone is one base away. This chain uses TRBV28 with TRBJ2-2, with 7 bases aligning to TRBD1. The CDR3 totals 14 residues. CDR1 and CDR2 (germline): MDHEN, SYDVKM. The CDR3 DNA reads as TGTGCCAGCAAGACAGGGTCGGGGACCGGGGAGCTGTGTTTT. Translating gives CASKTGSGTGELCF.

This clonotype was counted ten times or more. The CDR3: CATSRDNPREDAEAFF. The CDR3 DNA is TGTGCCACCAGCAGAGATAATCCCAGGGAGGACGCTGAAGCTTTCTTT. This chain links TRBV15 with TRBJ1-1; TRBD1 might be the D (5 bases). CDR3 length equals 16 residues. Germline-derived CDR1 and CDR2 are LNHNV and YYDKDF (reference sequence). Trimming removed 0 bases at V and 6 bases at J, with 17 bases between.

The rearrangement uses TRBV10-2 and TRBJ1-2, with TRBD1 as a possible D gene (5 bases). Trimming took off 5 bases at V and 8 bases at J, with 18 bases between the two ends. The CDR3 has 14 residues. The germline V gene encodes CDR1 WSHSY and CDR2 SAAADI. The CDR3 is CASSNGMGLSGYTF. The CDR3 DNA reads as TGCGCCAGCAGTAATGGTATGGGGCTCAGCGGCTACACCTTC.

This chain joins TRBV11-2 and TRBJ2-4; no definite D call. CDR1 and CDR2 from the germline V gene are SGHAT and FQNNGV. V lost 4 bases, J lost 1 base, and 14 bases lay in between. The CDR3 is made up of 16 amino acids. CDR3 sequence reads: CASSSENLLAKNIQYF. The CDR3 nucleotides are TGTGCCAGCAGCTCAGAGAATCTGCTGGCCAAAAACATTCAGTACTTC.

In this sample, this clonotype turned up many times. CDR3 bases: TGTGCCAGCAGTTTAGACAGCGGAAACACCATATATTTT. Protein product: CASSLDSGNTIYF. The chain recombines TRBV12-3 or TRBV12-4 with TRBJ1-3; D is uncertain. The CDR3 consists of 13 residues. The germline V and J ends were trimmed by 1 base and 4 bases, with 5 bases remaining between them.

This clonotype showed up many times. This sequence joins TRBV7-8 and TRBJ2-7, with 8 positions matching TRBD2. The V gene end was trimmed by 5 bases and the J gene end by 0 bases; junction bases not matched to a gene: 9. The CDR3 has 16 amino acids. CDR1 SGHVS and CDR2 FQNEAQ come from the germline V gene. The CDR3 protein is CASSGHSGISSYEQYF. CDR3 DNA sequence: TGTGCCAGCAGCGGACATAGCGGGATTTCCTCCTACGAGCAGTACTTC.

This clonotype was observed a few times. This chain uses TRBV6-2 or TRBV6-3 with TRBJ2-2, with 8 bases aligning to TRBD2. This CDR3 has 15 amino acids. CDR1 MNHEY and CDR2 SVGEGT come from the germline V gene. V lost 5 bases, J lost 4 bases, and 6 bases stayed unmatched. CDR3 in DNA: TGTGCCAGCAGTATCCGCCGGGGGGGCACCGGGGAGCTGTTTTTT. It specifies CASSIRRGGTGELFF.

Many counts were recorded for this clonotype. The CDR3: CASTGALPYEQYF. The CDR3 DNA follows: TGTGCCTCCACAGGGGCCTTACCCTACGAGCAGTACTTC. V is TRBV30 and J is TRBJ2-7; TRBD1 matches 7 bases. J was trimmed by 2 bases and V by 7 bases; bases with no gene match: 8. The CDR3 contains 13 residues. Germline V lookup: CDR1 GTSNPN, CDR2 SVGIG (reference sequence).

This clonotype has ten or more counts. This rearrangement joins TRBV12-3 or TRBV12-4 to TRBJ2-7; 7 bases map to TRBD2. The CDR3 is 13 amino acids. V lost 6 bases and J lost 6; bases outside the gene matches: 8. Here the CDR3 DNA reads TGTGCCAGCAGCCCACTAGCGTGGGGCGAGCAGTACTTC. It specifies CASSPLAWGEQYF.

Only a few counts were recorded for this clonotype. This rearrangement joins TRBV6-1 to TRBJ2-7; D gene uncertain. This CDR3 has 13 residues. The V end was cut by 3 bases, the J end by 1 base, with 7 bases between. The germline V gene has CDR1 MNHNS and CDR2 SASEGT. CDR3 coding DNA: TGTGCCAGCAGTGAGTCATTTTCCTACGAGCAGTACTTC. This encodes CASSESFSYEQYF.

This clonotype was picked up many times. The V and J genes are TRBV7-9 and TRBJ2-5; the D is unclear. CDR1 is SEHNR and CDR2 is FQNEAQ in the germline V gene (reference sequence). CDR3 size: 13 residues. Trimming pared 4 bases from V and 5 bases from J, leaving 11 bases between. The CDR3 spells CASSSNGVETQYF. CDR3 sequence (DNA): TGTGCCAGCAGCTCCAACGGCGTCGAGACCCAGTACTTC.

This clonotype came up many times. CDR3 nucleotides: TGTGCCTGGACTCTCGGGGGACCCGATTCACCCCTCCACTTT. Its protein is CAWTLGGPDSPLHF. This chain connects TRBV30 to TRBJ1-6; maybe TRBD1 (5 bases). The CDR3 consists of 14 residues. V was trimmed by 4 bases and J by 8 bases, leaving 15 bases between them. Germline lookup yields CDR1 GTSNPN and CDR2 SVGIG (reference sequence).

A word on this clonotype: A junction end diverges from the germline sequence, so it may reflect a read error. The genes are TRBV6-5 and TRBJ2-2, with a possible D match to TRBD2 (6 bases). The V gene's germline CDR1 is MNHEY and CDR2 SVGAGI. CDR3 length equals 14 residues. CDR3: CASSYGDSTGELCF. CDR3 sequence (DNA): TGTGCCAGCAGTTACGGGGACTCCACCGGGGAGCTGTGTTTT.

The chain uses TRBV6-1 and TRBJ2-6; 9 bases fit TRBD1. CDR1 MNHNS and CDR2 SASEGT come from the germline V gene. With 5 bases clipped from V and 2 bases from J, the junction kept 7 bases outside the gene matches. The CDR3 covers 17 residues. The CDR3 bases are TGTGCCAGCAGTCGGTCCCGGGACAGGGCTGGGGCCAACGTCCTGACTTTC. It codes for CASSRSRDRAGANVLTF.

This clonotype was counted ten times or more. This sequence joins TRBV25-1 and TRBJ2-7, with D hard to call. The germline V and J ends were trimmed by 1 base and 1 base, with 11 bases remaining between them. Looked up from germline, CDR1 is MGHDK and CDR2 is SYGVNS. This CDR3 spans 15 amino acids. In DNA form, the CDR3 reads TGTGCCAGCAGTGAATTGGGAAAAACATCCTACGAGCAGTACTTC. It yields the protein CASSELGKTSYEQYF.

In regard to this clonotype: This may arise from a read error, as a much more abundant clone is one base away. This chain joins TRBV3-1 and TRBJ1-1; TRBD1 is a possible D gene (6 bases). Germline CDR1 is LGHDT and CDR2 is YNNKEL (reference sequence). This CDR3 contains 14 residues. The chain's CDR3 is CASSHAERRGEACF. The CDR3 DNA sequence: TGTGCCAGCAGCCACGCCGAGCGCAGGGGTGAAGCTTGCTTT.

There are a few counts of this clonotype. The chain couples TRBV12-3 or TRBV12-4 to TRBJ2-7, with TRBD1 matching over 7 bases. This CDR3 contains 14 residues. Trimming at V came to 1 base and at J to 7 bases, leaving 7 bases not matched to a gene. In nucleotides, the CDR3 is TGTGCCAGCAGTTTAGGGACAGGACCGGTGGAGCAGTACTTC. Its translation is CASSLGTGPVEQYF.

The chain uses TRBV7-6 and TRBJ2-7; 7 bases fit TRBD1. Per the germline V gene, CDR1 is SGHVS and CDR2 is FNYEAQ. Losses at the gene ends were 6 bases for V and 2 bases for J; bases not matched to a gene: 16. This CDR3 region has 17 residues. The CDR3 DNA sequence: TGTGCCAGCAGTCTGGGACAGAGCTTTAGTCAGCCCTACGAGCAGTACTTC. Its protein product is CASSLGQSFSQPYEQYF. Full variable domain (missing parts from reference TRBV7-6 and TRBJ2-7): GAGVSQSPRYKVTKRGQDVALRCDPISGHVSLYWYRQALGQGPEFLTYFNYEAQQDKSGLPNDRFSAERPEGSISTLTIQRTEQRDSAMYRCASSLGQSFSQPYEQYFGPGTRLTVT.

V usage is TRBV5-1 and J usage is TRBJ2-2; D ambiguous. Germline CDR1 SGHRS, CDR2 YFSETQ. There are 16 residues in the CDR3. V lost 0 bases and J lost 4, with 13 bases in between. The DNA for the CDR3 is TGCGCCAGCAGCTTGGAATCAGTTACTATCACCGGGGAGCTGTTTTTT. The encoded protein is CASSLESVTITGELFF. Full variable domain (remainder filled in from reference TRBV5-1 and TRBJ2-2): KAGVTQTPRYLIKTRGQQVTLSCSPISGHRSVSWYQQTPGQGLQFLFEYFSETQRNKGNFPGRFSGRQFSNSRSEMNVSTLELGDSALYLCASSLESVTITGELFFGEGSRLTVL.